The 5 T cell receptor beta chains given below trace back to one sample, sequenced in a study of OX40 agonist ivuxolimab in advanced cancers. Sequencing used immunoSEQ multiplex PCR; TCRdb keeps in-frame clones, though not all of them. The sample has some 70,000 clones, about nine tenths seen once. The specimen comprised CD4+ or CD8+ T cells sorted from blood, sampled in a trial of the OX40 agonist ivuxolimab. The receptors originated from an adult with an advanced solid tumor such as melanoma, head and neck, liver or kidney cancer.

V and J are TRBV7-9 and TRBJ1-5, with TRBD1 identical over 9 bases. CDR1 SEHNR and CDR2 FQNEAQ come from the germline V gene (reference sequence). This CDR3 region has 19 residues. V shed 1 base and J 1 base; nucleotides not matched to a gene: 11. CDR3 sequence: CASSLVKGQGRGSNQPQHF. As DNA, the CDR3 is TGTGCCAGCAGCTTAGTAAAGGGACAGGGTAGAGGGAGCAATCAGCCCCAGCATTTT.

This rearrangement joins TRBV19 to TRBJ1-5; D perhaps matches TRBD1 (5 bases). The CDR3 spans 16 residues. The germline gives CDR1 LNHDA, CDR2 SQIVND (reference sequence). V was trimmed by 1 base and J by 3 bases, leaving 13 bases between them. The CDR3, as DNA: TGTGCCAGTAGTATAGGGACGAAGGACACCAATCAGCCCCAGCATTTT. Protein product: CASSIGTKDTNQPQHF.

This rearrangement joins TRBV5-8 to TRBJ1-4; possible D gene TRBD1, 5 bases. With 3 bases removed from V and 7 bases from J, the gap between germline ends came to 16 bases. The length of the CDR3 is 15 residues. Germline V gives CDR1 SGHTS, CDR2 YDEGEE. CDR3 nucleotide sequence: TGTGCCAGCAGCTCGGAGGGGATGGGGAGTGAAAAACTGTTTTTT. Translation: CASSSEGMGSEKLFF.

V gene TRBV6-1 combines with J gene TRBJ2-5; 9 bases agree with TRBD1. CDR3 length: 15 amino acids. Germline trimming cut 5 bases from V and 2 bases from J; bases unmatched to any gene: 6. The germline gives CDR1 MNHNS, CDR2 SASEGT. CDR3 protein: CASSLDRGEQETQYF. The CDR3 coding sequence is TGTGCCAGCAGTCTGGACAGGGGAGAGCAAGAGACCCAGTACTTC.

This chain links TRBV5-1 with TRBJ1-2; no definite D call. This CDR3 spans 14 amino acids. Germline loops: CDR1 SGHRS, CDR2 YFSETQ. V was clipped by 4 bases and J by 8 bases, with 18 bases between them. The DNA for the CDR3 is TGCGCCAGCAGCCCCCAGTTTTCGAACTTAGGCTACACCTTC. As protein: CASSPQFSNLGYTF.